This entry concerns a single T cell receptor (beta chain). The antigen remains unidentified. The V end lost 7 bases, the J end lost 6 bases, and 9 bases lay between the germline ends. The CDR3 loop spans 13 amino acids. In germline, CDR1 is KGHDR, CDR2 SFDVKD. Random hexamers were used to reverse transcribe roughly 0.45 to 1 ug of RNA. Amplification of TCR beta CDR3 across 54 Vbeta and 13 Jbeta was performed with immunoSEQ multiplex PCR. TCRdb recomputed calls from the immunoSEQ multiplex PCR reads with MiXCR, one row per CDR3 protein. The sample includes roughly 120,000 distinct CDR3 sequences, 90% to 95% of them seen just once. The record originates from a study of CD8 T cells in Susac syndrome. Points from the study as a whole: By the study's own acknowledgment, its TCR sequencing and HLA analysis included relatively few individuals.

The study sequenced TCR beta in blood CD8+ and CD4+ T cells. The source of this sequence is a human donor with multiple sclerosis. The sample comprised CD4+ T cells from PBMCs. V usage is TRBV24-1 and J usage is TRBJ1-6; D not resolved. CDR3 in DNA: TGTGCCACCAGGAGGGTCATTAATTCACCCCTCCACTTT. This gives the protein CATRRVINSPLHF.